The present T cell receptor (beta chain) was sequenced within a study of OX40 agonist ivuxolimab in advanced cancers. V dropped 0 bases and J dropped 0 bases, with 8 bases sitting between them. Germline assignment: CDR1 MNHNY and CDR2 SVGAGI (reference sequence). The CDR3 length is 15 residues. Sequencing used immunoSEQ multiplex PCR; TCRdb keeps in-frame clones, though not all of them. The table has roughly 100,000 clones, approximately 90% seen once. This receptor was taken from an adult with an advanced solid tumor such as melanoma, head and neck, liver or kidney cancer. Here the sequenced sample was CD4+ or CD8+ T cells sorted from blood, taken in a trial of the OX40 agonist ivuxolimab. The chain couples TRBV6-6 to TRBJ1-1; D gene unclear. CDR3 coding DNA: TGTGCCAGCAGTTACTCGATGGGAATGAACACTGAAGCTTTCTTT. This gives the protein CASSYSMGMNTEAFF.